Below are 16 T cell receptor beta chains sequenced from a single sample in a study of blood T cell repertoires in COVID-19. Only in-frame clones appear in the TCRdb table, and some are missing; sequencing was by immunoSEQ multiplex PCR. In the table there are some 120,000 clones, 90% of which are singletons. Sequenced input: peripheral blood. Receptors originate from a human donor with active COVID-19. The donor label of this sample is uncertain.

This chain's CDR3 is CASSLASDYEQYF. CDR3 in DNA: TGTGCCAGCAGCTTGGCCAGCGACTACGAGCAGTACTTC. This chain joins TRBV5-4 and TRBJ2-7; D remains ambiguous. V gave up 0 bases and J gave up 3 bases, with 7 bases separating them. The length of the CDR3 is 13 residues. Germline CDR1 SGHNT, CDR2 YYREEE (reference sequence). Supplemented by reference TRBV5-4 and TRBJ2-7, the full variable domain reads ETGVTQSPTHLIKTRGQQVTLRCSSQSGHNTVSWYQQALGQGPQFIFQYYREEENGRGNFPPRFSGLQFPNYSSELNVNALELDDSALYLCASSLASDYEQYFGPGTRLTVT.

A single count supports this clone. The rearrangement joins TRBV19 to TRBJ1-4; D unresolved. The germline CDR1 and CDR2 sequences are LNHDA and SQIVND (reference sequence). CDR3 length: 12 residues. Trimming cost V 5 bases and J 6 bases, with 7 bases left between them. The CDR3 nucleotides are TGTGCCAGTAGTCGTAGAGATGAAAAACTGTTTTTT. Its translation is CASSRRDEKLFF.

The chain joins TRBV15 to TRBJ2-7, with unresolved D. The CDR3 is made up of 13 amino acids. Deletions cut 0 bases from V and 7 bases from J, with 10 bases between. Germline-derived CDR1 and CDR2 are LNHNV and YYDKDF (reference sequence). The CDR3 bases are TGTGCCACCAGCAGAGATAGAGAGTCTGAGCAGTACTTC. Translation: CATSRDRESEQYF.

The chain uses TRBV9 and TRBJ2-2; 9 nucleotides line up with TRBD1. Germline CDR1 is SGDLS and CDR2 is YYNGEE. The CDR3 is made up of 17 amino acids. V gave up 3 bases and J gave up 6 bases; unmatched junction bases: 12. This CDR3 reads CASSEETGTGRPGELFF. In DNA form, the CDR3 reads TGTGCCAGCAGCGAAGAAACCGGGACAGGGAGACCCGGGGAGCTGTTTTTT.

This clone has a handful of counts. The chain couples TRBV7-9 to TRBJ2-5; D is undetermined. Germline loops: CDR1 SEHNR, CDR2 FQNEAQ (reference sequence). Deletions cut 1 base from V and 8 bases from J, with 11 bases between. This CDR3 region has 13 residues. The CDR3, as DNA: TGTGCCAGCAGCTTAGGCGAGGTAGTAACCCAGTACTTC. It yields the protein CASSLGEVVTQYF.

CDR3 amino acids: CASSIGGQHNEKLFF. CDR3 in DNA: TGTGCCAGTAGTATAGGGGGACAGCATAATGAAAAACTGTTTTTT. The V and J genes are TRBV19 and TRBJ1-4; 7 bases align to TRBD1. CDR1 and CDR2 (germline): LNHDA, SQIVND (reference sequence). V shed 1 base and J 4 bases; nucleotides not matched to a gene: 3. The CDR3 contains 15 residues.

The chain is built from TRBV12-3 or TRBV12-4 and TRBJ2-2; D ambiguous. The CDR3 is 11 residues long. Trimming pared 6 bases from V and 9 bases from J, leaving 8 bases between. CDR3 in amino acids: CASRLLRELFF. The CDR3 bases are TGTGCCAGCAGACTACTTAGGGAGCTGTTTTTT.

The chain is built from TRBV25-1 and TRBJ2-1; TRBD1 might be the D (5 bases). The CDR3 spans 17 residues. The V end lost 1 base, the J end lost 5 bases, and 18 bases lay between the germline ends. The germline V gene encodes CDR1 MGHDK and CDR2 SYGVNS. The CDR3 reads CASSEFGGRVEDNEQFF. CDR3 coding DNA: TGTGCCAGCAGTGAATTTGGCGGCAGGGTAGAAGACAATGAGCAGTTCTTC.

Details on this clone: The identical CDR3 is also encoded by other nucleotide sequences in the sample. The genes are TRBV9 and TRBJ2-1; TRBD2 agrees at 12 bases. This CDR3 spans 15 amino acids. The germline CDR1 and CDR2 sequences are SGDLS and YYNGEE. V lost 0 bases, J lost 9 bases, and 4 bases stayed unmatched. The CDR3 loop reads CASSVASGGAGEQFF. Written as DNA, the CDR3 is TGTGCCAGCAGCGTAGCTAGCGGGGGGGCCGGTGAGCAGTTCTTC.

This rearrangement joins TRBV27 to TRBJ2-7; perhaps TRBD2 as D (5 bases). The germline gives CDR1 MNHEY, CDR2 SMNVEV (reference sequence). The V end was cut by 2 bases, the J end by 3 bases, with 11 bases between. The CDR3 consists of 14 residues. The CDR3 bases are TGTGCCAGCAGTTTAGGAGGCAGGAGCTACGAGCAGTACTTC. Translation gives CASSLGGRSYEQYF.

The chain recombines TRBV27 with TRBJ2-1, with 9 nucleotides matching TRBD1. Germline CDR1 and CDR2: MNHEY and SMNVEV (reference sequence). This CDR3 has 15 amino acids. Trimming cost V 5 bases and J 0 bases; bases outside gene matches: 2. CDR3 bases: TGTGCCAGCAGTACAGGGGGCGGCTCCTACAATGAGCAGTTCTTC. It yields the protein CASSTGGGSYNEQFF.

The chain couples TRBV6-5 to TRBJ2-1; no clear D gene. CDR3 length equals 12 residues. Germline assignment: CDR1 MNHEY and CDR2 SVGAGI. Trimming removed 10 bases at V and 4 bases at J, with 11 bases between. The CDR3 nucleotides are TGTGCCACCGCCGCCGAGTACAATGAGCAGTTCTTC. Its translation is CATAAEYNEQFF.

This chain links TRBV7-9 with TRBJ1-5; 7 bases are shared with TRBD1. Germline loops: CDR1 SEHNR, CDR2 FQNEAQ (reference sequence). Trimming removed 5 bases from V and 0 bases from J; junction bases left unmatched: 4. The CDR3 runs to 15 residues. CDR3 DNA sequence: TGTGCCAGCAGCCGAGGGACAGCTAGCAATCAGCCCCAGCATTTT. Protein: CASSRGTASNQPQHF.

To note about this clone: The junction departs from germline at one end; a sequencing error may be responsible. The CDR3 loop is CASSPAWDRVDF. The CDR3 DNA reads as TGTGCCAGCAGCCCTGCCTGGGACAGGGTCGATTTT. J is TRBJ1-3 and V is TRBV11-2; TRBD1 matches 9 bases. The germline CDR1 and CDR2 sequences are SGHAT and FQNNGV. CDR3 length: 12 residues.

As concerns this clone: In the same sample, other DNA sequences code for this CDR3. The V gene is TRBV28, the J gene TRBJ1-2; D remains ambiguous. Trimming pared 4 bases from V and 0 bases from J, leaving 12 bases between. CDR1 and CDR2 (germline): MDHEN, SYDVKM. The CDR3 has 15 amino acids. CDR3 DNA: TGTGCCAGCAGTTCCTCAGCGGCAGCTAACTATGGCTACACCTTC. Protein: CASSSSAAANYGYTF.

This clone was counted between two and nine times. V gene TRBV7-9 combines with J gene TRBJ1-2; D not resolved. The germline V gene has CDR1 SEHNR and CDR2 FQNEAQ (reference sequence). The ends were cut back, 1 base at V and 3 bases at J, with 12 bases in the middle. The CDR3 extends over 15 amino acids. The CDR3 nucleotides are TGTGCCAGCAGCTTAGATTCAGGTAGTTACTATGGCTACACCTTC. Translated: CASSLDSGSYYGYTF.